The 7 T cell receptor beta chains reported below all come from one sample, sequenced in a study of blood T cell repertoires in COVID-19. Assay used: immunoSEQ multiplex PCR; TCRdb lists only in-frame clones, some missing. Of around 170,000 clones in the sample, roughly 70% are singletons; the top ten hold 3%. The sample consisted of peripheral blood. Every receptor here comes from a woman aged 80 or over with acute or convalescent COVID-19.

J is TRBJ2-1 and V is TRBV5-1; TRBD2 is a possible D gene (5 bases). This CDR3 contains 15 residues. V gave up 5 bases and J gave up 5 bases, with 17 bases separating them. CDR1 SGHRS and CDR2 YFSETQ come from the germline V gene. In nucleotides, the CDR3 is TGCGCCAGCAGTTTTAGCGAAGGGTTTAACAATGAGCAGTTCTTC. Protein sequence: CASSFSEGFNNEQFF.

The chain joins TRBV10-3 to TRBJ1-3; the match to TRBD1 covers 8 bases. The germline CDR1 and CDR2 sequences are ENHRY and SYGVKD. This CDR3 spans 14 amino acids. V was clipped by 6 bases and J by 1 base; unmatched bases: 2. For the CDR3, the DNA is TGTGCCATCAGCACAGGGGGATCTGGAAACACCATATATTTT. Translation: CAISTGGSGNTIYF.

This CDR3 reads CASSPGQGIRNEQFF. CDR3 nucleotide sequence: TGCGCCAGCAGTCCGGGACAGGGGATCCGTAATGAGCAGTTCTTC. The chain couples TRBV5-1 to TRBJ2-1; 10 nucleotides agree with TRBD1. CDR1 and CDR2 (germline): SGHRS, YFSETQ. CDR3 length equals 15 residues. Trimming cost V 5 bases and J 7 bases; bases outside gene matches: 9.

CDR3 in amino acids: CASSLGETNYGYTF. CDR3 bases: TGTGCCAGCAGCTTAGGGGAGACTAACTATGGCTACACCTTC. The chain links TRBV11-2 to TRBJ1-2, with unresolved D. Germline V lookup: CDR1 SGHAT, CDR2 FQNNGV. CDR3 size: 14 residues. V was clipped by 1 base and J by 0 bases, with 6 bases between them.

This clone showed up just a few times. This chain uses TRBV28 with TRBJ1-2; 8 nucleotides line up with TRBD1. In germline, CDR1 is MDHEN, CDR2 SYDVKM. The V segment lost 3 bases and the J segment 5 bases; nucleotides outside the gene matches: 5. The CDR3 consists of 14 residues. The CDR3: CASSFQQGAYGYTF. The DNA of the CDR3 is TGTGCCAGCAGTTTCCAGCAGGGGGCTTATGGCTACACCTTC.

As DNA, the CDR3 is TGTGCCAGCAGTATAGCGGGGGGCGCAGATACGCAGTATTTT. Its protein is CASSIAGGADTQYF. The chain uses TRBV27 and TRBJ2-3; TRBD2 matches at 10 bases. Germline loops: CDR1 MNHEY, CDR2 SMNVEV (reference sequence). The CDR3 sequence is 14 residues long. V was clipped by 5 bases and J by 4 bases; unmatched bases: 3.

This chain connects TRBV11-2 to TRBJ2-7, with D uncertain. This CDR3 has 13 residues. Trimming cost V 6 bases and J 0 bases, with 9 bases left between them. Germline CDR1 SGHAT, CDR2 FQNNGV. CDR3 residues: CASSLAHSYEQYF. The CDR3 nucleotides are TGTGCCAGCAGTTTGGCCCACTCCTACGAGCAGTACTTC. The variable domain in full, with the rest retrieved from reference TRBV11-2 and TRBJ2-7, is EAGVAQSPRYKIIEKRQSVAFWCNPISGHATLYWYQQILGQGPKLLIQFQNNGVVDDSQLPKDRFSAERLKGVDSTLKIQPAKLEDSAVYLCASSLAHSYEQYFGPGTRLTVT.